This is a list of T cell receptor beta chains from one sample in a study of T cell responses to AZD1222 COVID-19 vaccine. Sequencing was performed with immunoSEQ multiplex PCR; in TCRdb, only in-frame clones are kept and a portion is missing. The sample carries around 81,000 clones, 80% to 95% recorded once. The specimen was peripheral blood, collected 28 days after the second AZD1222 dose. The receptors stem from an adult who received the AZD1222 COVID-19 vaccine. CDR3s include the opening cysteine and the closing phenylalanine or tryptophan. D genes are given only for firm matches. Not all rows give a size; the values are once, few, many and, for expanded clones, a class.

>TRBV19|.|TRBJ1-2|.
TGTGCCAGTAGTGGTCTCCCGGGGGCTAACTATGGCTACACCTTC
CASSGLPGANYGYTF
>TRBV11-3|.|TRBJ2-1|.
TGTGCCAGCAGCTTTGGGGCTAGCCTAAACAATGAGCAGTTCTTC
CASSFGASLNNEQFF
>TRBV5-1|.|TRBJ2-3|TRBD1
TGCGCCAGCAGCTCTGGACAGGGCACAGATACGCAGTATTTT
CASSSGQGTDTQYF
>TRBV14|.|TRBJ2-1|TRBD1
TGTGCCAGCGTCGGACAGGGGGACAATGAGCAGTTCTTC
CASVGQGDNEQFF
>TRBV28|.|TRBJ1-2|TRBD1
TGTGCCAGCAGTTTATGGGGACAGTATGGCTACACCTTC
CASSLWGQYGYTF
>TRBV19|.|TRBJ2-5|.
TGTGCCCCAAGGGAGACCCAGTACTTC
CAPRETQYF
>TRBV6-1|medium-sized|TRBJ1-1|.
TGTGCCAGCAGTGAACAGTACACTGAAGCTTTCTTT
CASSEQYTEAFF
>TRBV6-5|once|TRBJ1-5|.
TGTGCCAGCAGGGCAATCGGGGGTCAGCCCCAGCATTTT
CASRAIGGQPQHF
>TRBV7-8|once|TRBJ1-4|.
TGTGCCAGCAGCCCAGGAGGGGTATCTAATGAAAAACTGTTTTTT
CASSPGGVSNEKLFF
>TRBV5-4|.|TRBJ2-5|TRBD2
TGTGCCAGCAGCTTGGGTGGCGCAGCGGGAGGGCCTAACCAAGAGACCCAGTACTTC
CASSLGGAAGGPNQETQYF
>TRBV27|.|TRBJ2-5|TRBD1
TGTGCCAGCAGTTTCTTGGGACAGGGGGAACGAGAGACCCAGTACTTC
CASSFLGQGERETQYF
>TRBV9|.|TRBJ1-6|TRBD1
TGTGCCAGCAGCGCGACCGGGACAGGGGATTCACCCCTCCACTTT
CASSATGTGDSPLHF
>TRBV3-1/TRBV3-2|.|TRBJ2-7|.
TGTGCCAGCAGCCCAACCTGGGACAACTACGAGCAGTACTTC
CASSPTWDNYEQYF
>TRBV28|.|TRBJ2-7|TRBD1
TGTGCCATCGACAGACAGGGTTCCTACGAGCAGTACTTC
CAIDRQGSYEQYF
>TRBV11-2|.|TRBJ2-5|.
TGTGCCAGCAGCTTAGAGCGGAGGCGGACCCAGTACTTC
CASSLERRRTQYF
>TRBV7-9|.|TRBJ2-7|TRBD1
TGTGCCAGCAGCGCCAGAGGGGACAGCGGTTACTACGAGCAGTACTTC
CASSARGDSGYYEQYF
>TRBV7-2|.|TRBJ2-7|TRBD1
TGTGCCAGCAGTTATTCCGGGACAGGCTCCTACGAGCAGTACTTC
CASSYSGTGSYEQYF
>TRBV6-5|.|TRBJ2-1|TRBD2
TGTGCCAGCAGTTACTCCCCTAGCGGGGGCTACAATGAGCAGTTCTTC
CASSYSPSGGYNEQFF
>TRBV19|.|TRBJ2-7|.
TGTGCCAGTAGTGGAGCAGACTTCTACGAGCAGTACTTC
CASSGADFYEQYF
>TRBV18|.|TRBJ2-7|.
TGTGCCAGCTCACCAGGGGACTACGAGCAGTACTTC
CASSPGDYEQYF
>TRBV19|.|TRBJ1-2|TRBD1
TGTGCCAGTAGTAGGGACAGTGTTCGAGGCTACACCTTC
CASSRDSVRGYTF
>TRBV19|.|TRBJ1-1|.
TGTGCCAGTAGTATGCCCCCGACAGCCGAACAGACTGAAGCTTTCTTT
CASSMPPTAEQTEAFF
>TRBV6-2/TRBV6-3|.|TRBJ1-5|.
TGTGCCAGCAGTTACTCACTGGGAGTTGGGGAGAGCAATCAGCCCCAGCATTTT
CASSYSLGVGESNQPQHF
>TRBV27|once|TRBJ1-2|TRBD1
TGTGCCAGCAGTCACTACAGGGGGATGAATGGCTACACCTTC
CASSHYRGMNGYTF
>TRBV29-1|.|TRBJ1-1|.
TGCAGCGCCCTGACAGGCCACACTGAAGCTTTCTTT
CSALTGHTEAFF